Following are 11 T cell receptor beta chains from one sample sequenced in a study of cytomegalovirus exposure and HLA in healthy donors. It was with 60 Vbeta and 13 Jbeta primers that the PCR ran. Sequenced by immunoSEQ multiplex PCR; TCRdb stores in-frame clones only, minus some. The top ten clones hold approximately 9.9% of a sample with some 66,000 clones, 78% of them seen once. The specimen sequenced was PBMCs. The receptors come from a man aged 40-50 years in good health and CMV-seronegative.

A few counts support this clone. The genes are TRBV6-5 and TRBJ2-5; TRBD2 might be the D (5 bases). V lost 10 bases, J lost 2 bases, and 14 bases lay in between. Germline CDR1 and CDR2: MNHEY and SVGAGI. The CDR3 sequence is 13 residues long. The CDR3 is CATPFEGQETQYF. The CDR3 DNA sequence: TGTGCCACCCCATTTGAGGGACAAGAGACCCAGTACTTC.

A word on this clone: Sequence at one end of the junction differs from germline and may be a read error. The CDR3 coding sequence is TGTTCCAGCAGCCAACCGGGACAGGGCGACCACGAGCAGTACTTC. Protein product: CSSSQPGQGDHEQYF. The chain combines TRBV7-9 with TRBJ2-7, with 9 bases lining up with TRBD1. The length of the CDR3 is 15 residues. CDR1 and CDR2 (germline): SEHNR, FQNEAQ (reference sequence).

Concerning this clone itself: Being one base from a much bigger clone, this may be a read error. This CDR3 is also generated by other DNA sequences in the sample. The genes are TRBV7-8 and TRBJ2-7, with 9 bases fitting TRBD1. This CDR3 has 15 residues. Germline loops: CDR1 SGHVS, CDR2 FQNEAQ. The CDR3 is CASSPGTGFTYEQYF. As DNA, the CDR3 is TGCGCCAGCAGCCCCGGGACAGGGTTCACCTACGAGCAGTACTTC.

The chain links TRBV7-9 to TRBJ2-7; 12 nucleotides match TRBD2. This CDR3 contains 16 residues. The junction had 11 bases not matched to a gene; V was cut back by 6 bases and J by 5 bases. Germline V gene lookup returns CDR1 SEHNR and CDR2 FQNEAQ (reference sequence). The CDR3: CASSTPSGRAFHEQYF. In DNA, the CDR3 is TGTGCCAGCAGTACCCCTAGCGGGAGGGCGTTCCACGAGCAGTACTTC.

The chain uses TRBV19 and TRBJ2-7; D remains unclear. The CDR3 covers 13 residues. Germline V gene lookup returns CDR1 LNHDA and CDR2 SQIVND (reference sequence). Trimming took 7 bases from V and 2 from J, leaving 12 bases between them. DNA of the CDR3: TGTGCCAGTAAAGGCAACAGCCCCTACGAGCAGTACTTC. The encoded protein is CASKGNSPYEQYF.

V and J are TRBV9 and TRBJ2-7, with 11 bases identical to TRBD2. The CDR3 has 16 residues. V was pared by 4 bases and J by 3 bases, with 9 bases of the junction left unmatched. CDR1 is SGDLS, CDR2 YYNGEE, per germline. CDR3 loop: CASSSGLAGGFYEQYF. CDR3 DNA: TGTGCCAGCAGCTCTGGTCTAGCGGGAGGCTTCTACGAGCAGTACTTC.

CDR3 region: CASSSPGLQKGTEAFF. As DNA, the CDR3 is TGTGCCAGCAGTTCGCCGGGACTGCAAAAGGGAACTGAAGCTTTCTTT. This chain connects TRBV7-9 to TRBJ1-1; TRBD1 might be the D (5 bases). The CDR3 totals 16 residues. With 6 bases removed from V and 5 bases from J, the gap between germline ends came to 22 bases. The germline CDR1 and CDR2 sequences are SEHNR and FQNEAQ (reference sequence).

Worth noting for this clone: With only one base between it and a far larger clone, this is likely a read error. This chain connects TRBV5-4 to TRBJ1-4; possible D gene TRBD1, 6 bases. The CDR3 has 12 residues. V lost 7 bases and J lost 8, with 12 bases in between. The germline CDR1 and CDR2 sequences are SGHNT and YYREEE (reference sequence). CDR3 amino acids: CASHNRAEKLFF. The DNA of the CDR3 is TGTGCCAGCCACAACAGGGCAGAAAAACTGTTTTTT.

This chain connects TRBV5-1 to TRBJ2-7; TRBD1 aligns across 8 bases. Trimming cost V 4 bases and J 4 bases; bases outside gene matches: 10. The germline CDR1 and CDR2 sequences are SGHRS and YFSETQ. The CDR3 consists of 15 residues. In DNA form, the CDR3 reads TGCGCCAGCAGCCCTGGACAGGGTGGGCTTTACGAGCAGTACTTC. This translates into CASSPGQGGLYEQYF.

The chain carries TRBV7-2 and TRBJ2-2; the match to TRBD2 covers 10 bases. The germline CDR1 and CDR2 sequences are SGHTA and FQGNSA. V lost 0 bases and J lost 9; bases outside the gene matches: 10. The CDR3 has 17 amino acids. The CDR3 protein is CASSLAPSGRRTRELFF. The CDR3 coding sequence is TGTGCCAGCAGCTTAGCGCCTAGCGGGAGACGAACCAGGGAGCTGTTTTTT.

J is TRBJ2-1 and V is TRBV7-9, with TRBD2 identical over 13 bases. Trimming removed 6 bases from V and 6 bases from J; junction bases left unmatched: 5. The germline CDR1 and CDR2 sequences are SEHNR and FQNEAQ (reference sequence). The CDR3 is made up of 15 amino acids. The CDR3 coding sequence is TGTGCCAGCAGACTAGCGGGGGGGCCACGCAATGAGCAGTTCTTC. Amino acids: CASRLAGGPRNEQFF.